The 8 T cell receptor beta chains listed next were all sequenced from one sample in a study of cytomegalovirus exposure and HLA in healthy donors. With 60 Vbeta and 13 Jbeta primers, the PCR was carried out. This table comes from immunoSEQ multiplex PCR, and its TCRdb copy is limited to in-frame clones, with some not included. The table has around 63,000 clones, less than 80% seen once. Input material: PBMCs. Source of these receptors: a man between 60 and 70 years old in good health and CMV-seropositive.

The rearrangement joins TRBV7-2 to TRBJ2-7; the D gene is possibly TRBD1 (5 bases). The CDR3 contains 18 residues. The V gene's germline CDR1 is SGHTA and CDR2 FQGNSA. V gave up 5 bases and J gave up 1 base, with 24 bases separating them. The CDR3 sequence: CASSVPAFDSLGSYEQYF. CDR3 nucleotide sequence: TGTGCCAGCAGCGTCCCTGCCTTCGACAGTCTAGGATCCTACGAGCAGTACTTC.

This chain uses TRBV7-2 with TRBJ2-7, with TRBD1 matching over 7 bases. Germline CDR1 reads SGHTA; CDR2 reads FQGNSA. V gave up 2 bases and J gave up 6 bases; unmatched junction bases: 10. This CDR3 spans 15 amino acids. Written as DNA, the CDR3 is TGTGCCAGCAGCTTATCGACAGGGTCATCAGGCGAGCAGTACTTC. Its translation is CASSLSTGSSGEQYF.

This chain uses TRBV5-4 with TRBJ2-7; 10 positions match TRBD2. The junction had 7 bases not matched to a gene; V was cut back by 4 bases and J by 3 bases. In germline, CDR1 is SGHNT, CDR2 YYREEE (reference sequence). This CDR3 is built from 15 residues. CDR3 in DNA: TGTGCCAGCAGCCCGTTGAGCGGGGGGGACTACGAGCAGTACTTC. Encoded protein: CASSPLSGGDYEQYF.

The gene calls are TRBV10-3 and TRBJ2-1; 10 bases line up with TRBD2. Per germline, CDR1 ENHRY and CDR2 SYGVKD. This CDR3 spans 17 amino acids. J lost 8 bases, V lost 4 bases, and 14 bases had no gene match. For the CDR3, the DNA is TGTGCCATCAGTGGCCCAGCGGGAGGGTCCGGGGTCGATGAGCAGTTCTTC. Protein product: CAISGPAGGSGVDEQFF.

This chain uses TRBV19 with TRBJ1-4; D gene ambiguous. This CDR3 has 17 residues. Germline V gives CDR1 LNHDA, CDR2 SQIVND (reference sequence). Trimming stripped 5 bases from V and 0 bases from J, with 16 bases between. This CDR3 is CASSDRRTSPTNEKLFF. The CDR3 bases are TGTGCCAGTAGTGACCGAAGGACTAGTCCAACTAATGAAAAACTGTTTTTT.

This sequence joins TRBV5-1 and TRBJ2-7; TRBD1 is a possible D gene (5 bases). V was shortened by 0 bases and J by 7 bases, with 14 bases between the two germline ends. The CDR3 contains 14 residues. Looked up from germline, CDR1 is SGHRS and CDR2 is YFSETQ. CDR3: CASSLEWGSREQYF. The CDR3 coding sequence is TGCGCCAGCAGCTTGGAGTGGGGCTCAAGGGAGCAGTACTTC.

This clone qualifies as medium-sized. V and J are TRBV6-1 and TRBJ2-7; D is unclear. Trimming pared 3 bases from V and 0 bases from J, leaving 12 bases between. Germline V gene data show CDR1 as MNHNS and CDR2 as SASEGT. The CDR3 has 15 amino acids. CDR3 DNA: TGTGCCAGCAGTGACCCCCAGCGCAGCTCCTACGAGCAGTACTTC. Its protein is CASSDPQRSSYEQYF.

Only a few counts were recorded for this clone. This rearrangement joins TRBV18 to TRBJ2-7; D not certain. V lost 4 bases, J lost 7 bases, and 14 bases lay in between. The CDR3 spans 13 residues. From germline, CDR1 is KGHSH and CDR2 LQKENI. The CDR3 bases are TGTGCCAGCTCACGTCTTCAGGATGGAGAGCAGTACTTC. It encodes CASSRLQDGEQYF.